The table lists the clone carrying this TCR beta chain with a count of one. The data are from a study of blood T cell repertoires in COVID-19. This table comes from immunoSEQ multiplex PCR, and its TCRdb copy is limited to in-frame clones, with some not included. The table lists some 70,000 clones, roughly 91% of them singletons. V lost 5 bases to trimming and J lost 2 bases, with 15 bases between them. The CDR3 runs to 15 residues. Germline CDR1 is SGHTA and CDR2 is FQGTGA. This rearrangement joins TRBV7-3 to TRBJ1-2; TRBD1 is a possible D gene (6 bases). This TCR was recovered from a man between 50 and 59 years old with active COVID-19. Sequenced input: peripheral blood. CDR3: CASSLETGRNYGYTF. CDR3 nucleotide sequence: TGTGCCAGCAGCCTAGAGACAGGAAGGAACTATGGCTACACCTTC.